The entry below describes one TCR beta chain. What it binds is unknown. The germline gives CDR1 WSHSY, CDR2 SAAADI. This CDR3 is built from 18 residues. The sample comes from a study of T cell clusters in autoimmune cytopenias. General study points: Physiological T cell clusters of healthy donors were apparently absent in primary autoimmune cytopenia patients. The T cell clusters came from computational analysis alone and lack functional validation. TRB repertoire shifts in secondary cytopenia and chronic lymphocytic leukemia mostly reflected lymphoma, not autoimmunity. The cluster-lack signature was not seen for secondary cytopenia versus chronic lymphocytic leukemia.

Each sample's input was approximately 270 ng genomic DNA, some 40,000 genome equivalents. TRB rearrangements were amplified by touch-down multiplex PCR with mixed TRB-A/B primers. TCRdb reprocessed the multiplex PCR reads, keeping one entry per CDR3 protein, no DNA. This sample carries about 8,100 distinct CDR3 sequences, with approximately 5.9% going to the ten biggest clones. The sequenced material came from peripheral blood. The rearrangement uses TRBV10-2 and TRBJ2-1; TCRdb outputs TRBD1, but without DNA this stays unchecked. The receptor was derived from a human donor with an autoimmune cytopenia or autoimmune hepatitis (not recorded which). CDR3 region: CASRGMAGGILSYNEQFF.